A selection of T cell receptor beta chains follows, all from one sample in a study of T cells in Graves' hyperthyroidism and ophthalmopathy. TCRdb analysed the multiplex PCR reads with MiXCR anew, one entry per CDR3 protein. The table lists approximately 610,000 distinct CDR3 sequences, over 15% of them singletons, with approximately 18% in the top ten. Input material: blood. The receptors stem from a woman aged 18-29 years with Graves' hyperthyroidism. CDR3s leave out the opening cysteine and the closing phenylalanine or tryptophan.

TRBV28 ASLSTGAGRYEQY
TRBV28 ASRTRAGRTDTQY
TRBV20-1 SAHLAAEETQY
TRBV20-1 SARSVGGSSYNEQF
TRBV27 ATTYKPPAGEQY
TRBV29-1 SVESLAGWGRTDTQY
TRBV11-3 ASSSSGTGLHEQY
TRBV12-3/TRBV12-4 ASSLGRANSPLH
TRBV12-3/TRBV12-4 ASSFLSNEQF
TRBV12-3/TRBV12-4 ASSLEAGTAFPQH
TRBV3-1 ASSQDLRSYEQY
TRBV20-1 SARDIWLAGAEQY
TRBV24-1 ATSGRVCEQF
TRBV12-3/TRBV12-4 ASSPPPWGEDYGYT
TRBV15 ATSREQHSPQH
TRBV6-2/TRBV6-3 ASSTNSYGYT